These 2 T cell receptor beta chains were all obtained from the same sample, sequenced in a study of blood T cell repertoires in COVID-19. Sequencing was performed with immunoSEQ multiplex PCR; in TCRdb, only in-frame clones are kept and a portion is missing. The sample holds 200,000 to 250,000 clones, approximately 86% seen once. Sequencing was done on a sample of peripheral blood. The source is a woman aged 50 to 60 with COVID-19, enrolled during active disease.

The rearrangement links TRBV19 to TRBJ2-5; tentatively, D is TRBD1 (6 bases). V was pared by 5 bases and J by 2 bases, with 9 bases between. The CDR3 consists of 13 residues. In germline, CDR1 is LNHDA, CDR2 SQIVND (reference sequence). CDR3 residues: CASSPGQQETQYF. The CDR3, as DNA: TGTGCCAGTAGTCCGGGACAACAAGAGACCCAGTACTTC.

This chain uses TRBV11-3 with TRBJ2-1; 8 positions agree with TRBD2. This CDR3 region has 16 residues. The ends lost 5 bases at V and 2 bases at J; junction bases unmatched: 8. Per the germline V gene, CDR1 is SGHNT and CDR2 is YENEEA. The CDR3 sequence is CASSPSGGKTYNEQFF. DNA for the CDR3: TGTGCCAGCAGCCCGAGCGGGGGAAAGACCTACAATGAGCAGTTCTTC. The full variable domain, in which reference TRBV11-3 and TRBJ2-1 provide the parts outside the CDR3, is EAGVVQSPRYKIIEKKQPVAFWCNPISGHNTLYWYLQNLGQGPELLIRYENEEAVDDSQLPKDRFSAERLKGVDSTLKIQPAELGDSAVYLCASSPSGGKTYNEQFFGPGTRLTVL.